These 14 T cell receptor beta chains were sequenced from one sample in a study of vaccination and CD4 T cells after COVID-19. The time point denotes: late sampling 161 to 241 days after vaccination in a few convalescent patients. TCRdb re-derived calls from the PCR reads in MiXCR, one entry per CDR3 protein. In the table there are roughly 30,000 distinct CDR3 sequences, 51% of which are singletons. Sequencing was performed on CD4+ T cells from blood, taken about 7 months after SARS-CoV-2 vaccination. Receptors were obtained from a human donor who had recovered from COVID-19.

The V gene is TRBV11-3, the J gene TRBJ2-1; D not resolved. The CDR3 consists of 15 residues. Germline values: CDR1 SGHNT, CDR2 YENEEA. V was pared by 5 bases and J by 4 bases, with 15 bases between. CDR3: CASSPQLGLYNEQFF. For the CDR3, the DNA is TGTGCCAGCAGCCCCCAATTGGGCCTTTACAATGAGCAGTTCTTC.

The sample holds a few counts of this clonotype. The V call is TRBV27, the J call TRBJ2-2; the D is unclear. The V end was cut by 6 bases, the J end by 3 bases, with 11 bases between. The CDR3 length is 14 residues. Germline values: CDR1 MNHEY, CDR2 SMNVEV (reference sequence). The CDR3 DNA reads as TGTGCCAGCAGGATCGGTCTCTACACCGGGGAGCTGTTTTTT. Translating it yields CASRIGLYTGELFF.

This clonotype was observed a few times. The chain carries TRBV7-9 and TRBJ2-1; perhaps TRBD1 as D (6 bases). This CDR3 comprises 15 residues. Germline loops: CDR1 SEHNR, CDR2 FQNEAQ (reference sequence). Trimming took 4 bases from V and 7 from J, leaving 17 bases between them. The CDR3 DNA reads TGTGCCAGCAGCTCCAAATGGACAGCCGATAATGAGCAGTTCTTC. It yields the protein CASSSKWTADNEQFF. The variable domain in full, completed from reference TRBV7-9 and TRBJ2-1, reads DTGVSQNPRHKITKRGQNVTFRCDPISEHNRLYWYRQTLGQGPEFLTYFQNEAQLEKSRLLSDRFSAERPKGSFSTLEIQRTEQGDSAMYLCASSSKWTADNEQFFGPGTRLTVL.

This clonotype was picked up one time. The chain couples TRBV28 to TRBJ1-2; 7 bases line up with TRBD1. Per germline, CDR1 MDHEN and CDR2 SYDVKM. There are 13 residues in the CDR3. After removal of 6 bases from V and 4 bases from J, the junction contained 5 bases not matched to a gene. This CDR3 reads CASRMTGIYGYTF. In DNA form, the CDR3 reads TGTGCCAGCAGAATGACAGGGATCTATGGCTACACCTTC.

The table lists this clonotype with a few counts. The chain joins TRBV20-1 to TRBJ2-5; possible D gene TRBD1, 5 bases. Trimming removed 3 bases from V and 5 bases from J, with 19 bases in between. Germline values: CDR1 DFQATT, CDR2 SNEGSKA (reference sequence). This CDR3 comprises 15 residues. The CDR3 reads CSARGRTLNIETQYF. The CDR3 DNA follows: TGCAGTGCTAGGGGCCGGACACTGAACATCGAGACCCAGTACTTC.

The chain's CDR3 is CASSKGYRGGTEAFF. Here the CDR3 DNA reads TGTGCCAGCAGCAAAGGATATCGGGGGGGCACTGAAGCTTTCTTT. The gene calls are TRBV21-1 and TRBJ1-1; the table assigns TRBD1, which was not confirmed against the DNA. TRBV21-1 constitutes a pseudogene. The CDR3 covers 15 residues.

The chain has TRBV20-1 and TRBJ2-5, with TRBD2 identical over 7 bases. The germline V gene has CDR1 DFQATT and CDR2 SNEGSKA (reference sequence). V trimming: 1 base; J trimming: 9 bases; junction bases outside the gene matches: 5. CDR3 length: 12 amino acids. The CDR3 region is CSARVLGGAQYF. CDR3 sequence (DNA): TGCAGTGCTAGAGTACTTGGGGGGGCCCAGTACTTC.

J is TRBJ2-5 and V is TRBV19; D ambiguous. This CDR3 has 14 residues. V lost 5 bases and J lost 1, with 11 bases in between. CDR1 is LNHDA, CDR2 SQIVND, per germline (reference sequence). CDR3 in amino acids: CASSAWNSQETQYF. The CDR3 DNA follows: TGTGCCAGTAGTGCCTGGAATAGCCAAGAGACCCAGTACTTC.

The chain recombines TRBV5-8 with TRBJ2-5; tentative D call: TRBD2 (5 bases). Per the germline V gene, CDR1 is SGHTS and CDR2 is YDEGEE. Trimming removed 2 bases from V and 5 bases from J, with 16 bases in between. This CDR3 is 15 amino acids long. CDR3 in amino acids: CASSLGRGSQETQYF. The CDR3 bases are TGTGCCAGCAGCTTAGGGAGAGGGTCGCAGGAGACCCAGTACTTC. Full variable domain (missing parts from reference TRBV5-8 and TRBJ2-5): EAGVTQSPTHLIKTRGQQATLRCSPISGHTSVYWYQQALGLGLQFLLWYDEGEERNRGNFPPRFSGRQFPNYSSELNVNALELEDSALYLCASSLGRGSQETQYFGPGTRLLVL.

The chain uses TRBV7-8 and TRBJ2-5, with 14 bases aligning to TRBD2. Germline V lookup: CDR1 SGHVS, CDR2 FQNEAQ. V lost 4 bases, J lost 4 bases, and 8 bases stayed unmatched. This CDR3 contains 17 residues. As DNA, the CDR3 is TGTGCCAGCAGCTCCCCGGGACTAGCGGGAGCAGGAGAGACCCAGTACTTC. Protein sequence: CASSSPGLAGAGETQYF.

The J gene is TRBJ1-2, the V gene TRBV10-3; 7 bases align to TRBD1. Trimming removed 5 bases from V and 4 bases from J; junction bases left unmatched: 1. The CDR3 runs 12 residues. Germline CDR1 reads ENHRY; CDR2 reads SYGVKD. The CDR3 nucleotides read TGTGCCATCAGTTCAGGGGGCTATGGCTACACCTTC. It is translated as CAISSGGYGYTF.

This chain connects TRBV20-1 to TRBJ2-1; 8 bases are shared with TRBD2. The CDR3 has 15 amino acids. Germline V CDR1 and CDR2: DFQATT, SNEGSKA (reference sequence). After removal of 5 bases from V and 8 bases from J, the junction contained 14 bases not matched to a gene. The CDR3 spells CSAQRGSGRMDEQFF. The CDR3 DNA follows: TGCAGTGCTCAGAGAGGCAGCGGGAGAATGGATGAGCAGTTCTTC.

DNA for the CDR3: TGTGCCAGCTCCCCTCAGCCAGGGTTTAACTATGGCTACACCTTC. Translated, it gives CASSPQPGFNYGYTF. This rearrangement joins TRBV18 to TRBJ1-2; D is possibly TRBD1 (5 bases). The CDR3 covers 15 residues. The germline V and J ends were trimmed by 6 bases and 1 base, with 15 bases remaining between them. Germline V lookup: CDR1 KGHSH, CDR2 LQKENI.

The chain employs TRBV20-1 and TRBJ2-2, with no clear D. The CDR3 totals 13 residues. The V end was cut by 7 bases, the J end by 0 bases, with 9 bases between. From germline, CDR1 is DFQATT and CDR2 SNEGSKA (reference sequence). In nucleotides, the CDR3 is TGCAGTGTAATAGGACCGAACACCGGGGAGCTGTTTTTT. Translating gives CSVIGPNTGELFF.